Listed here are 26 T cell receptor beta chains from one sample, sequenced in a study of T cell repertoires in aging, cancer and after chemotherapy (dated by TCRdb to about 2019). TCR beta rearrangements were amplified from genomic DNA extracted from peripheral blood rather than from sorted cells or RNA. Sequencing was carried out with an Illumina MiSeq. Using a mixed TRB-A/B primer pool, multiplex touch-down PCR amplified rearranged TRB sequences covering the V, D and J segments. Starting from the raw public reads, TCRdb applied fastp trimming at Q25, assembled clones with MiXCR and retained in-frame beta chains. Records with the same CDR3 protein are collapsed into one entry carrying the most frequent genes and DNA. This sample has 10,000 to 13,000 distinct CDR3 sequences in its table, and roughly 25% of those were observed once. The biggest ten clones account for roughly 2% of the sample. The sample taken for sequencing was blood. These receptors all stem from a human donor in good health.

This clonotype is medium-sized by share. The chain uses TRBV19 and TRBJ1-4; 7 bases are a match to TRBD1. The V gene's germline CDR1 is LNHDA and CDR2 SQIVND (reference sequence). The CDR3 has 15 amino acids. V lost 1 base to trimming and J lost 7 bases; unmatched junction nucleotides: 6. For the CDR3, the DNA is TGTGCCAGTAGTATAGGGGACAGAGTTACTGAAAAACTGTTTTTT. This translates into CASSIGDRVTEKLFF.

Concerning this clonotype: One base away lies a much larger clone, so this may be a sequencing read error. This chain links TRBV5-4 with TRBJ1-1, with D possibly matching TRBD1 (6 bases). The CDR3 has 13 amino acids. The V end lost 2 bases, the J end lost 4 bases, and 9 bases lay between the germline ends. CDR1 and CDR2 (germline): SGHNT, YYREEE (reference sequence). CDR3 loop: CASSFLQGTEAFF. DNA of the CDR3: TGTGCCAGCAGCTTTTTACAGGGCACTGAAGCTTTCTTT.

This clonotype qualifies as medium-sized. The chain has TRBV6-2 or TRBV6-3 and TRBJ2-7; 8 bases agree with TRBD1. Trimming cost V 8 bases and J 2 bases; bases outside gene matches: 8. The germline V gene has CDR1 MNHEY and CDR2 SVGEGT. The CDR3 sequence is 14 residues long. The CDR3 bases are TGTGCCAGCCGAACACAGGGGGTTGCCTACGAGCAGTACTTC. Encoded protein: CASRTQGVAYEQYF.

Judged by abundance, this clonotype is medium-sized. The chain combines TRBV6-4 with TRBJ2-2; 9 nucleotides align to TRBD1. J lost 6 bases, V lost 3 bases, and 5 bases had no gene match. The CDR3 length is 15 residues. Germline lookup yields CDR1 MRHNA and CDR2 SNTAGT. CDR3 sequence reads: CASSETGTGSGELFF. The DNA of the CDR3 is TGTGCCAGCAGTGAAACCGGGACAGGGTCCGGGGAGCTGTTTTTT.

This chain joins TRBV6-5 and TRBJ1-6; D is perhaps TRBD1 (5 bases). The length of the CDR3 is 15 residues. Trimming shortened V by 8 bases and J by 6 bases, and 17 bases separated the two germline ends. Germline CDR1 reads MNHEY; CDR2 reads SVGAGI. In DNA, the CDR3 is TGTGCCAGCGGGATCCAGGGTGCCGCTAATTCACCCCTCCACTTT. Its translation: CASGIQGAANSPLHF.

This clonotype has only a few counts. In DNA form, the CDR3 reads TGTGCCAGCAGCTTAGCCCCGGGGATCGGTACGCAGTATTTT. Protein: CASSLAPGIGTQYF. The chain carries TRBV7-9 and TRBJ2-3; D perhaps matches TRBD2 (5 bases). V lost 0 bases and J 8 bases, leaving 12 bases between the germline ends. CDR1 and CDR2 (germline): SEHNR, FQNEAQ (reference sequence). The CDR3 sequence is 14 residues long.

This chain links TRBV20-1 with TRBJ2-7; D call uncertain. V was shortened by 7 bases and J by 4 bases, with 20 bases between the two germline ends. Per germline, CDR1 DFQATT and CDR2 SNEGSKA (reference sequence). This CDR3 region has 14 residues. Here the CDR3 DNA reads TGCAGTGTAAACGGGCCTGGGGTGGGGTACGAGCAGTACTTC. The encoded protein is CSVNGPGVGYEQYF.

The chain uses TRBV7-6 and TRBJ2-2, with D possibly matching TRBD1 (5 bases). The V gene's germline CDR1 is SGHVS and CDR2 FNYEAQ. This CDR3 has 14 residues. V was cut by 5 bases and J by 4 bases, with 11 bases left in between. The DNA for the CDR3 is TGTGCCAGCAGCGGAATTCAGGGCACCGGGGAGCTGTTTTTT. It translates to CASSGIQGTGELFF.

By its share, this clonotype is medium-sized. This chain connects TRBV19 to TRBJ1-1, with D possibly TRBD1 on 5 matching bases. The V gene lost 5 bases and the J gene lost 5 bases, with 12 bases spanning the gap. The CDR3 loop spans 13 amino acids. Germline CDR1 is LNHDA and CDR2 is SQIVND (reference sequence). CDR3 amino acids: CASSQKGRTEAFF. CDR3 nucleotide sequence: TGTGCCAGTAGTCAAAAGGGGCGGACTGAAGCTTTCTTT.

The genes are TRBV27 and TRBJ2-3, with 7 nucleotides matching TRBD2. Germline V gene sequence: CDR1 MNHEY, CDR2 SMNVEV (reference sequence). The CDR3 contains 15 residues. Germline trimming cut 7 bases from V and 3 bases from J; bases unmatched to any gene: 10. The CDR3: CASTPWGGGTDTQYF. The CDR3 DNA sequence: TGTGCCAGCACTCCCTGGGGGGGGGGAACAGATACGCAGTATTTT.

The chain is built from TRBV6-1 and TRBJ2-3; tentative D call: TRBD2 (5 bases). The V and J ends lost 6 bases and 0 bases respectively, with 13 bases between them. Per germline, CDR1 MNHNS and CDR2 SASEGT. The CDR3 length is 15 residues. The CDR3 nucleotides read TGTGCCAGCAGGGATGGGGAGAAAAGCACAGATACGCAGTATTTT. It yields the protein CASRDGEKSTDTQYF.

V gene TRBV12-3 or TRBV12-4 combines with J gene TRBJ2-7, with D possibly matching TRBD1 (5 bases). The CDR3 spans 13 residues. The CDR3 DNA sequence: TGTGCTAGTGGGGCCGGGTCATCCTACGAGCAGTACTTC. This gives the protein CASGAGSSYEQYF.

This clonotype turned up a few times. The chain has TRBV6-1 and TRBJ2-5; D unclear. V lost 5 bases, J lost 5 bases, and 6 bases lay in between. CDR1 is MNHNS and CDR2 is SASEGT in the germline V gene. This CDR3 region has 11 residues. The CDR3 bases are TGTGCCAGCAGTAAGTCTGAGACCCAGTACTTC. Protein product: CASSKSETQYF.

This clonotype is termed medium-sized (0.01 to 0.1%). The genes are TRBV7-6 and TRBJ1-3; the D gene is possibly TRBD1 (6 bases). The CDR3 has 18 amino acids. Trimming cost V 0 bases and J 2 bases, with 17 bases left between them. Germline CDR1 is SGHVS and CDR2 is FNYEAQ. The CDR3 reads CASSLARDRSNPGNTIYF. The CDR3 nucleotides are TGTGCCAGCAGCTTAGCGCGTGACAGGAGTAATCCTGGAAACACCATATATTTT.

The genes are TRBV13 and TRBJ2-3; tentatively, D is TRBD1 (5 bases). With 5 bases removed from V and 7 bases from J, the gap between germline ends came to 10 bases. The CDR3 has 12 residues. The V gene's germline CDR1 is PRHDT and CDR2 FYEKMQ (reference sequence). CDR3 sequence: CASSIQGNTQYF. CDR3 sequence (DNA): TGTGCCAGCAGCATTCAGGGTAATACGCAGTATTTT.

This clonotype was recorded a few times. The CDR3 protein is CASRLHGYTF. The CDR3 DNA follows: TGTGCCAGCAGACTCCATGGCTACACCTTC. The rearrangement joins TRBV6-7 to TRBJ1-2, with no clear D. TRBV6-7 is flagged as an ORF with uncertain function. V lost 6 bases and J 6 bases, leaving 5 bases between the germline ends. CDR3 length equals 10 residues.

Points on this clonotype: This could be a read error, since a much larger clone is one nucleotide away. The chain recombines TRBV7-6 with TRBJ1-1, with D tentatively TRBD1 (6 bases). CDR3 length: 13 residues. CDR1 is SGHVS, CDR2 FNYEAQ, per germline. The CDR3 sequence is CASSLGGDTVAFF. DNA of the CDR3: TGTGCCAGCAGCTTAGGTGGGGACACTGTAGCTTTCTTT.

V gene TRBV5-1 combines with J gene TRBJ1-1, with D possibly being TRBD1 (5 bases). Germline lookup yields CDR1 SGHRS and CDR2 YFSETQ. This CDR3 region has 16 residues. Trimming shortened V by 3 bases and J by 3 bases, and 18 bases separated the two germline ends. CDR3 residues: CASSSGTGTAHTEAFF. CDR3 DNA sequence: TGCGCCAGCAGCTCGGGTACCGGGACGGCTCACACTGAAGCTTTCTTT.

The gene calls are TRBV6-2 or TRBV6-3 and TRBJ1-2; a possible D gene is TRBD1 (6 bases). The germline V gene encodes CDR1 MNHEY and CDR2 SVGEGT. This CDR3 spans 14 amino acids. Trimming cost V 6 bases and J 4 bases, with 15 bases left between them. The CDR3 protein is CASRTREGGYGYTF. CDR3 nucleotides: TGTGCCAGCAGAACCCGGGAAGGGGGCTATGGCTACACCTTC.

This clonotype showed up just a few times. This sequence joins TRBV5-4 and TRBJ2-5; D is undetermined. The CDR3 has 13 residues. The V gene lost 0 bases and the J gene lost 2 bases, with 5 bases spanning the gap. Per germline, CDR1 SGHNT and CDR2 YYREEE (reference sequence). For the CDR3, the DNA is TGTGCCAGCAGCTTGGGCCCTCAAGAGACCCAGTACTTC. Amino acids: CASSLGPQETQYF.

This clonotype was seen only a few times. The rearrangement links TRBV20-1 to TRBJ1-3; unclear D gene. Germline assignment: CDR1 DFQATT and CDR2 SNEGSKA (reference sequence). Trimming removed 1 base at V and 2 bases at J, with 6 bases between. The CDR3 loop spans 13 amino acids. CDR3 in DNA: TGCAGTGCTAGAGGGGCAGCTGGAAACACCATATATTTT. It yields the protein CSARGAAGNTIYF.

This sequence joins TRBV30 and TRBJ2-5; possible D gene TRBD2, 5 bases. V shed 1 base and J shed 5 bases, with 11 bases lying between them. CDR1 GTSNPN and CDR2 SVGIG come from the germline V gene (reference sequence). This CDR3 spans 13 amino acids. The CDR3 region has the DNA TGTGCCTGGAGTGAGAGTAGCGTGGAGACCCAGTACTTC. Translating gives CAWSESSVETQYF.

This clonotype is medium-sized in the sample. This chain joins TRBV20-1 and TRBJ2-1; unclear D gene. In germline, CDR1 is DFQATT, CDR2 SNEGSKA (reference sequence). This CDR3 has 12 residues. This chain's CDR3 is CRQSDSYNEQFF. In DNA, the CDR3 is TGCAGACAGTCCGACTCCTACAATGAGCAGTTCTTC.

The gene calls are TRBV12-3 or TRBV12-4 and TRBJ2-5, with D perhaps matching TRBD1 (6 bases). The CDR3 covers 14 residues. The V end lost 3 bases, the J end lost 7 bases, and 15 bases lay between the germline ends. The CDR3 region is CASSLTQGIGTQYF. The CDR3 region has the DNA TGTGCCAGCAGTTTGACACAGGGAATTGGGACCCAGTACTTC.

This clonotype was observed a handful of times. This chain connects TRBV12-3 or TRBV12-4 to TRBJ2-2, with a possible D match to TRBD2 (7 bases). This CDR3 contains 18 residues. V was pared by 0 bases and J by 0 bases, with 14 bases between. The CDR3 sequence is CASSLALGGTSNTGELFF. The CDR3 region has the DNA TGTGCCAGCAGTTTAGCGCTCGGGGGGACATCGAACACCGGGGAGCTGTTTTTT.

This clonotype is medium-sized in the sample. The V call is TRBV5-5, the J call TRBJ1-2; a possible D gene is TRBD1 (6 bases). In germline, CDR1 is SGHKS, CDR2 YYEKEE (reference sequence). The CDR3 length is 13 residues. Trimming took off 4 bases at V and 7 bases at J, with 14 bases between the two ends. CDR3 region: CASSTPGVGGYTF. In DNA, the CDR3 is TGTGCCAGCAGCACCCCAGGGGTTGGTGGCTACACCTTC. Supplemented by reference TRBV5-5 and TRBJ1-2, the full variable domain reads DAGVTQSPTHLIKTRGQQVTLRCSPISGHKSVSWYQQVLGQGPQFIFQYYEKEERGRGNFPDRFSARQFPNYSSELNVNALLLGDSALYLCASSTPGVGGYTFGSGTRLTVV.